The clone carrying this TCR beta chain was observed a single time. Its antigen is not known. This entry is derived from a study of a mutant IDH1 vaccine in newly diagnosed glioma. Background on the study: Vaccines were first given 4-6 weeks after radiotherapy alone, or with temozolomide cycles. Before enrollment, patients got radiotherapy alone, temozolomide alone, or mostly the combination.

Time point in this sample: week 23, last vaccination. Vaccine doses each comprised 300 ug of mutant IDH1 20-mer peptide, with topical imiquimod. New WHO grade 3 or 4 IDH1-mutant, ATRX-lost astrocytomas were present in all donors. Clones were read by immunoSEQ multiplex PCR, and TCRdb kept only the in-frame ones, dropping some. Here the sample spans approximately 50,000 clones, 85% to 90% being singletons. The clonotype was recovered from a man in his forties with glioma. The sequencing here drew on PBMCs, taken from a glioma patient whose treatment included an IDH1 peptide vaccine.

The CDR3: CATSRGTSGIDETQYF. DNA of the CDR3: TGTGCCACCAGCAGAGGGACTAGCGGGATTGATGAGACCCAGTACTTC. This sequence joins TRBV15 and TRBJ2-5, with TRBD2 identical over 12 bases. Germline CDR1 LNHNV, CDR2 YYDKDF (reference sequence). The V and J ends lost 1 base and 5 bases, in that order; junction bases with no gene match: 5. The CDR3 has 16 amino acids.